This paragraph covers one T cell receptor (beta chain) sequence. This sample's treatment: 15 to 20 received Ad26.COV2.S at low or high dose, single or two shots; about 5 received placebo; per-sample allocation not given. Samples came from day 63 after the first vaccine or placebo injection. The sample came from a Boston adult aged 18-55 years. Trimming at V came to 4 bases and at J to 2 bases, leaving 11 bases not matched to a gene. In germline, CDR1 is SGDLS, CDR2 YYNGEE. The CDR3 consists of 17 residues. This record belongs to a study of Ad26.COV2.S vaccination and SARS-CoV-2 variants. Overall study: Intramuscularly, Ad26.COV2.S was given either once or twice, 56 days apart.

Measured with immunoSEQ multiplex PCR; TCRdb has only the in-frame clones, and not every one. Of more than 300,000 clones listed, around four fifths are singletons. The sequencing used peripheral blood, collected in a trial of Ad26.COV2.S vaccine versus placebo. The TCR sequence derives from a person between 18 and 59 years old who received the Ad26.COV2.S COVID-19 vaccine or a placebo. The V and J genes are TRBV9 and TRBJ1-2; 10 bases align to TRBD1. CDR3 coding DNA: TGTGCCAGCAGCTCCCCCCGGACAGGGGGAGGAAACTATGGCTACACCTTC. Protein: CASSSPRTGGGNYGYTF.